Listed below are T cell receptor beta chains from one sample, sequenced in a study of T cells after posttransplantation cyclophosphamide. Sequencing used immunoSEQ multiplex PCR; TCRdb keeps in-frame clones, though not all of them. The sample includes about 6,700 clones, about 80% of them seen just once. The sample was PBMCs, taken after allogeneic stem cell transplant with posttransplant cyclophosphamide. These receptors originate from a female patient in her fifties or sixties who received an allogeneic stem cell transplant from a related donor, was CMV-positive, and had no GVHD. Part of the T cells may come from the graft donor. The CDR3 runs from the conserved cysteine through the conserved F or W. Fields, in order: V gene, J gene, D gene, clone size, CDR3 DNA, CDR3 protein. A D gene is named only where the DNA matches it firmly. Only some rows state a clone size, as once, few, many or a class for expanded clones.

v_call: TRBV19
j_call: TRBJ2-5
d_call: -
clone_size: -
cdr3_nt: TGTGCCAGTAGTATGACTGAACAAGAGACCCAGTACTTC
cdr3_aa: CASSMTEQETQYF

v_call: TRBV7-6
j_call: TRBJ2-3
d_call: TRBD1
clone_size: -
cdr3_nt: TGTGCCAGCAGCGACGCAGGGGGTTTATGGACAGATACGCAGTATTTT
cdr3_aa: CASSDAGGLWTDTQYF

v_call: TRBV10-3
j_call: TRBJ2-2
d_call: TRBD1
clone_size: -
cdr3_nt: TGTGCCAGGAGTGCACAGGGGGCCGACACCGGGGAGCTGTTTTTT
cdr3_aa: CARSAQGADTGELFF

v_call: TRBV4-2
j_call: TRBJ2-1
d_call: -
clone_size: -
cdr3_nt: TGTGCCAGCAGCCAAGCGGGACTCTACAATGAGCAGTTCTTC
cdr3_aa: CASSQAGLYNEQFF

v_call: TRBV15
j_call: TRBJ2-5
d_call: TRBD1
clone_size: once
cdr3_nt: TGTGCCACCAAGGACAGGGGGCCGTCGGGTCCATTGACCCAGTACTTC
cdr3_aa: CATKDRGPSGPLTQYF

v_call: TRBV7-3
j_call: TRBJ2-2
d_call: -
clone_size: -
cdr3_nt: TGTGCCAGCAGCCTCAGTTATACCGGGGAGCTGTTTTTT
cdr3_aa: CASSLSYTGELFF

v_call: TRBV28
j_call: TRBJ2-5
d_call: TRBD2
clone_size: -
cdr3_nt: TGTGCCAGCAGACGGGAGGCGGAGACCCAGTACTTC
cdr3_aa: CASRREAETQYF

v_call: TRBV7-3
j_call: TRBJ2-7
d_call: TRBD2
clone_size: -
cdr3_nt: TGTGCCAGCAGCTTGGGACTAGCGGGGTTCTCCTACGAGCAGTACTTC
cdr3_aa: CASSLGLAGFSYEQYF

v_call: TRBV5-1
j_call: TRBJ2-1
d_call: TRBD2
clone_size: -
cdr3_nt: TGCGCCAGCAGCTTGCTTGCTAGCGGCTACAATGAGCAGTTCTTC
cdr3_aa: CASSLLASGYNEQFF

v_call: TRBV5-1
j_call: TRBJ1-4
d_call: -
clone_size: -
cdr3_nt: TGCGCCAGCAGCCCCGGACAGTCAACTAATGAAAAACTGTTTTTT
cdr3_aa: CASSPGQSTNEKLFF

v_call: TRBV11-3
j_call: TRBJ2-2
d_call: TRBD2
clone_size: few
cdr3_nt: TGTGCCAGCAGCTTTAGGACTAGCGGGAGTACCGGGGAGCTGTTTTTT
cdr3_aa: CASSFRTSGSTGELFF

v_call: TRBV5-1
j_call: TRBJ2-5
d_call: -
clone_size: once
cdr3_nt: TGCGCCAGCAGCTTGGGACAGAACAAGCAGTACTTC
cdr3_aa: CASSLGQNKQYF

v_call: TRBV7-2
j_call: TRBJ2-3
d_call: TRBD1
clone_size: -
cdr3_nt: TGTGCCAGCACCCCACCGGGACAGGGGCTTATGGATACGCAGTATTTT
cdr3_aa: CASTPPGQGLMDTQYF

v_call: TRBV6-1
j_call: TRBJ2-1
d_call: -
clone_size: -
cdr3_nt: TGTGCCAGCAGAACTACCACAGGGATCGATGAGCAGTTCTTC
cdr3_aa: CASRTTTGIDEQFF

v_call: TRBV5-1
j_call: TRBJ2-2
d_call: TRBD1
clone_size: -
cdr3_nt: TGCGCCAGCAGCGGCGGGACAGGGGGGAACACCGGGGAGCTGTTTTTT
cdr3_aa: CASSGGTGGNTGELFF

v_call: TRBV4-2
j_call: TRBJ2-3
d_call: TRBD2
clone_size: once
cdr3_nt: TGTGCCAGCAGCCAGAGGCTAGCGGGGGAGGCAGATACGCAGTATTTT
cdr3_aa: CASSQRLAGEADTQYF